The 8 T cell receptor beta chains below all came from one sample that was sequenced in a study of shared clonotypes between healthy human individuals. Produced via immunoSEQ multiplex PCR; TCRdb's table is partial and in-frame only. The sample lists more than 1,200,000 clones; 97% to 99% were seen once. Sequencing input: naive CD4+ T cells sorted from blood. Subset reported: CD45RA+ positively selected. The receptors originated from a man younger than 45 in good health.

This chain connects TRBV10-3 to TRBJ1-1, with 11 bases fitting TRBD1. Germline V lookup: CDR1 ENHRY, CDR2 SYGVKD. The CDR3 runs to 14 residues. V shed 6 bases, J shed 5 bases, and the junction held 5 bases outside the gene matches. Here the CDR3 DNA reads TGTGCCATCAGCGCCGGGACAGGGGGGACTGAAGCTTTCTTT. Protein sequence: CAISAGTGGTEAFF.

For this clone: Other DNA variants within this sample encode the same CDR3. The chain is built from TRBV5-1 and TRBJ2-1; no firm D call. This CDR3 has 15 residues. Trimming shortened V by 0 bases and J by 0 bases, and 7 bases separated the two germline ends. Germline assignment: CDR1 SGHRS and CDR2 YFSETQ. The CDR3 DNA reads TGCGCCAGCAGCTTGGCTAGGAGCTCCTACAATGAGCAGTTCTTC. Residues: CASSLARSSYNEQFF.

The gene calls are TRBV18 and TRBJ1-3, with 8 bases lining up with TRBD1. Looked up from germline, CDR1 is KGHSH and CDR2 is LQKENI. The CDR3 consists of 16 residues. The junction had 4 bases not matched to a gene; V was cut back by 3 bases and J by 0 bases. CDR3 DNA sequence: TGTGCCAGCTCACCTGGACAGGGCTACTCTGGAAACACCATATATTTT. It translates to CASSPGQGYSGNTIYF.

The rearrangement joins TRBV19 to TRBJ1-1, with 11 bases lining up with TRBD1. The trim removed 4 bases at V and 6 bases at J, leaving 4 bases unmatched. The CDR3 has 14 residues. Germline V CDR1 and CDR2: LNHDA, SQIVND (reference sequence). DNA of the CDR3: TGTGCCAGTAGTAGCGGACAGGGGGCACCTGAAGCTTTCTTT. Encoded protein: CASSSGQGAPEAFF.

V is TRBV19 and J is TRBJ2-6; either TRBD1 or TRBD2 may supply D (5 bases each). This CDR3 is 14 amino acids long. Germline CDR1 LNHDA, CDR2 SQIVND (reference sequence). The ends were cut back, 2 bases at V and 8 bases at J, with 10 bases in the middle. The CDR3 loop is CASSIKGTTNVLTF. Here the CDR3 DNA reads TGTGCCAGTAGTATAAAAGGGACGACCAACGTCCTGACTTTC.

V usage is TRBV5-1 and J usage is TRBJ2-3; D is possibly TRBD1 (5 bases). V gave up 4 bases and J gave up 5 bases, with 14 bases separating them. The germline CDR1 and CDR2 sequences are SGHRS and YFSETQ. This CDR3 comprises 14 residues. CDR3 in amino acids: CASSPRAQGDTQYF. In nucleotides, the CDR3 is TGCGCCAGCAGCCCCAGGGCGCAGGGAGATACGCAGTATTTT.

The chain employs TRBV19 and TRBJ2-2; TRBD1 is a possible D gene (5 bases). Germline CDR1 LNHDA, CDR2 SQIVND (reference sequence). The CDR3 has 17 residues. V lost 4 bases to trimming and J lost 0 bases, with 15 bases between them. CDR3 amino acids: CASSKGAGFANTGELFF. The CDR3 DNA is TGTGCCAGTAGTAAAGGGGCAGGGTTCGCGAACACCGGGGAGCTGTTTTTT.

The rearrangement links TRBV27 to TRBJ1-1; 10 positions match TRBD1. The trim removed 2 bases at V and 4 bases at J, leaving 19 bases unmatched. CDR3 length: 20 residues. CDR1 and CDR2 from the germline V gene are MNHEY and SMNVEV (reference sequence). The CDR3 protein is CASSLTNPSRDRGIRTEAFF. CDR3 nucleotide sequence: TGTGCCAGCAGTTTAACGAACCCGAGCCGGGACAGGGGCATTCGCACTGAAGCTTTCTTT.